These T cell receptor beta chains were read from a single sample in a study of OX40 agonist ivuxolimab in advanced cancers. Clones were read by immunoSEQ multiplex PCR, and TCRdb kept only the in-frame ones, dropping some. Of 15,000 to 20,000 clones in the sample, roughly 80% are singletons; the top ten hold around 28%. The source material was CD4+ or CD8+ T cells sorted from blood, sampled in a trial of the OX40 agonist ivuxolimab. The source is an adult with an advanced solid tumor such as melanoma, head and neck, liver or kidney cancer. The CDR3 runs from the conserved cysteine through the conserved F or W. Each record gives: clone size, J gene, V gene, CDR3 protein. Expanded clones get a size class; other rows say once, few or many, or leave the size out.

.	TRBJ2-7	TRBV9	CASSAQLAGADEQYF
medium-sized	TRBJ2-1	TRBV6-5	CASSYSSGSINEQFF
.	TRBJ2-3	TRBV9	CASSVGGHTQYF
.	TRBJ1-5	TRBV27	CASRLNRNQPQHF
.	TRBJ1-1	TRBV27	CASQQGAGVSEAFF
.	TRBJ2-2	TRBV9	CASSADRANTGELFF
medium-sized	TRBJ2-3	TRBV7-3	CASSSVGAGMTDTQYF
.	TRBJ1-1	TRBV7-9	CASSDWTGANTEAFF
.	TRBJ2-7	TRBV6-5	CAAGGYEQYF
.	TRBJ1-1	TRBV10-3	CAISGRDRSNTEAFF
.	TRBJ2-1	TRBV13	CASSPGTSGSSYNEQFF
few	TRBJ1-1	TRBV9	CASSVGGAVGAFF
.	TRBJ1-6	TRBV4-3	CASSYGLLNNSPLHF
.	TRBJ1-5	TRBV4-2	CASSQDGTANQPQHF
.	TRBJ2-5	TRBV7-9	CASSPRQTQETQYF
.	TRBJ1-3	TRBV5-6	CASSCGSGNTIYF
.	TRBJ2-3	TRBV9	CASSVGGVDTDTQYF
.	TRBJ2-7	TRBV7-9	CASSSGTVSYEQYF
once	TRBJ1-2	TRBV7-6	CASSLGPGPITYGYTF
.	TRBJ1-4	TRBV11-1	CASSPFPDRTNEKLFF
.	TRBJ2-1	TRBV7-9	CASSLTSSYNEQFF
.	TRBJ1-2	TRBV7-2	CASSLGDGGLYGYTF
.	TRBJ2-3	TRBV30	CASTSGGYSGTDTQYF
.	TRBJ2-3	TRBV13	CASSFLMSTDTQYF
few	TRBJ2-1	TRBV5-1	CASSLALPGEQFF
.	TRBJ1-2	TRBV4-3	CASSQEDQGNYGYTF
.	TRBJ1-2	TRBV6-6	CASTSSYGYTF
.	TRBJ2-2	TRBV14	CASSPDLGGELFF
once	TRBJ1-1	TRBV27	CASSLLVGGEAFF
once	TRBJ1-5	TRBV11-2	CASSQDWQTSNQPQHF
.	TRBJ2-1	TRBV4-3	CASSQAPGQSYDEQFF
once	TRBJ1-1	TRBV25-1	CAVRIGMGNTEAFF
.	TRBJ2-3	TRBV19	CASSAGQPDTQYF
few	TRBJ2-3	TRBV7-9	CASSPRDRRGTDTQYF
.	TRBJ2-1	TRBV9	CASSTTSNEQFF
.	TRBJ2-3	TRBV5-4	CASSSGTDTQYF
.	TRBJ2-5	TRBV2	CASSFAGRRSQYF
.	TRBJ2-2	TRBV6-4	CASSPRGPYTGELFF
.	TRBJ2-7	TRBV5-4	CASSWLGGEQYF
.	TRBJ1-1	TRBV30	CAWGLINTEAFF
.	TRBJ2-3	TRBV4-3	CASSQDRTSAPDTQYF
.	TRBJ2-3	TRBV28	CASSYGLAGTDTQYF
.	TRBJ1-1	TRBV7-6	CASSLGPRGTEAFF
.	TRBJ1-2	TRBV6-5	CASSYGGGYTF
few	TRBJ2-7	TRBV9	CASSVGGGDYEQYF
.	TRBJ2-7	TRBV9	CASSVGGSAYEQYF
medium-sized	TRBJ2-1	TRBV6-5	CASSYGEYNEQFF
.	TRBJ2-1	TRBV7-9	CASSSHRDITYNEQFF
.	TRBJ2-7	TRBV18	CASSPSTDRVNYEQYF
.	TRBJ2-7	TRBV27	CASSMGPASEQYF
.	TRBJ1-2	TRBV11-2	CASSFGIRRRPYGYTF
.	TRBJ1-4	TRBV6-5	CATQMAFATNEKLFF
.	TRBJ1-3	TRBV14	CASSLRVGNTIYF